A selection of T cell receptor beta chains follows, all from one sample in a study of blood T cell repertoires in COVID-19. Clones were sequenced by immunoSEQ multiplex PCR, and TCRdb holds only the in-frame ones, with some missing. Found here are roughly 170,000 clones, around four fifths of them singletons; the top ten hold roughly 4.5%. Sequencing was performed on PBMCs or T cells enriched from blood (not recorded which). These receptors were collected from a woman in her forties or fifties who had recovered from COVID-19. CDR3s include the opening cysteine and the closing phenylalanine or tryptophan. The D gene is left open where the match is weak. Some rows mark clone size as missing; the rest say once, few, many or name a class of expanded clone.

clone size | J gene | D gene | V gene | CDR3 protein | CDR3 DNA
. | TRBJ1-2 | . | TRBV3-1/TRBV3-2 | CASSQGLVDYGYTF | TGTGCCAGCAGCCAAGGACTTGTGGACTATGGCTACACCTTC
few | TRBJ2-5 | TRBD2 | TRBV6-1 | CASSELAGGQETQYF | TGTGCCAGCAGTGAACTAGCGGGAGGGCAAGAGACCCAGTACTTC
. | TRBJ1-3 | . | TRBV7-9 | CASSLGQAGNTIYF | TGTGCCAGCAGCTTAGGGCAGGCAGGAAACACCATATATTTT
. | TRBJ1-4 | . | TRBV5-1 | CASSLDRDNEKLFF | TGCGCCAGCAGCTTGGACAGGGATAATGAAAAACTGTTTTTT
. | TRBJ2-5 | . | TRBV7-9 | CASSLRQNQETQYF | TGTGCCAGCAGCTTGAGACAGAACCAAGAGACCCAGTACTTC
. | TRBJ1-5 | . | TRBV5-1 | CASSLGLNSNQPQHF | TGCGCCAGCAGCTTGGGGCTCAATAGCAATCAGCCCCAGCATTTT
many | TRBJ1-3 | TRBD1 | TRBV9 | CASSYRDRGNGNTIYF | TGTGCCAGCAGCTACCGGGACAGGGGGAATGGAAACACCATATATTTT
. | TRBJ2-1 | . | TRBV5-1 | CASSLTPDNEQFF | TGCGCCAGCAGCCTTACACCCGACAATGAGCAGTTCTTC
. | TRBJ2-1 | . | TRBV2 | CASRVGPGGEQFF | TGTGCCAGCAGGGTCGGGCCCGGCGGGGAGCAGTTCTTC
. | TRBJ1-2 | TRBD1 | TRBV7-6 | CASSLRQGEGGYTF | TGTGCCAGCAGCTTAAGACAGGGAGAGGGGGGCTACACCTTC
many | TRBJ2-2 | TRBD1 | TRBV5-1 | CASSGGTGGPGELFF | TGCGCCAGCAGCGGTGGGACAGGGGGTCCCGGGGAGCTGTTTTTT
. | TRBJ2-3 | TRBD2 | TRBV19 | CASSLSTSGLTDTQYF | TGTGCCAGTAGTCTATCCACTAGCGGACTCACAGATACGCAGTATTTT
. | TRBJ2-1 | . | TRBV5-5 | CASSPLPPNEQFF | TGTGCCAGCAGCCCCCTTCCCCCCAATGAGCAGTTCTTC
few | TRBJ2-3 | . | TRBV9 | CASSPPQRPTDTQYF | TGTGCCAGCAGCCCCCCCCAGCGGCCCACAGATACGCAGTATTTT
. | TRBJ1-1 | TRBD1 | TRBV30 | CAWSRQGARGTEAFF | TGTGCCTGGAGCCGACAGGGGGCCCGCGGCACTGAAGCTTTCTTT
few | TRBJ1-3 | TRBD1 | TRBV27 | CASSLGRQGGSGNTIYF | TGTGCCAGCAGTTTAGGAAGACAGGGGGGTTCTGGAAACACCATATATTTT
. | TRBJ1-5 | TRBD1 | TRBV6-2/TRBV6-3 | CASSPGQGIGNQPQHF | TGTGCCAGCAGCCCCGGACAGGGAATTGGCAATCAGCCCCAGCATTTT
. | TRBJ1-3 | TRBD1 | TRBV19 | CASSPGQASGNTIYF | TGTGCCAGTAGCCCGGGACAGGCCTCTGGAAACACCATATATTTT